The 24 T cell receptor beta chains below all came from one sample that was sequenced in a study of blood T cell repertoires in COVID-19. Profiling relied on immunoSEQ multiplex PCR, and the TCRdb table lists in-frame clones only, not all of them. The data contain 300,000 to 400,000 clones, 87% of them seen just once; the ten biggest clones take up 9.5% to 10%. The sequencing input was peripheral blood. The source of these receptors is a man between 25 and 39 years old with COVID-19, enrolled during active disease.

This rearrangement joins TRBV7-9 to TRBJ2-1; possible D gene TRBD2, 5 bases. The CDR3 runs to 13 residues. Germline V gene lookup returns CDR1 SEHNR and CDR2 FQNEAQ (reference sequence). V was clipped by 0 bases and J by 7 bases, with 7 bases between them. DNA for the CDR3: TGTGCCAGCAGCTTAGCGACGGGAAATGAGCAGTTCTTC. This encodes CASSLATGNEQFF.

This clone was detected a few times. The chain carries TRBV4-3 and TRBJ2-2, with D possibly TRBD1 on 6 matching bases. The germline CDR1 and CDR2 sequences are LGHNA and YSLEER. This CDR3 is built from 15 residues. V gave up 0 bases and J gave up 5 bases, with 10 bases separating them. The DNA for the CDR3 is TGCGCCAGCAGCCAAGATCCGAGGGGGACCGGGGAGCTGTTTTTT. Residues: CASSQDPRGTGELFF.

CDR3 sequence: CASSPRGQGGFNEQYF. For the CDR3, the DNA is TGTGCCAGCTCACCCCGGGGACAGGGGGGGTTTAACGAGCAGTACTTC. V gene TRBV18 combines with J gene TRBJ2-7; 11 bases map to TRBD1. Germline values: CDR1 KGHSH, CDR2 LQKENI. Trimming cost V 3 bases and J 5 bases; bases outside gene matches: 9. This CDR3 is 16 amino acids long.

The V gene is TRBV3-1 (or the pseudogene TRBV3-2), the J gene TRBJ1-6; tentative D call: TRBD1 (6 bases). The germline V gene has CDR1 LGHDT and CDR2 YNNKEL (reference sequence). The CDR3 spans 15 residues. V dropped 4 bases and J dropped 6 bases, with 13 bases sitting between them. CDR3 nucleotide sequence: TGTGCCAGCAGCCCGTCGACAGGACTTAATTCACCCCTCCACTTT. It yields the protein CASSPSTGLNSPLHF.

This chain uses TRBV7-9 with TRBJ2-1; D unclear. The germline V gene encodes CDR1 SEHNR and CDR2 FQNEAQ (reference sequence). V gave up 1 base and J gave up 5 bases, with 6 bases separating them. The CDR3 consists of 13 residues. CDR3 in amino acids: CASSLVSNNEQFF. CDR3 DNA sequence: TGTGCCAGCAGCTTAGTGAGCAACAATGAGCAGTTCTTC.

The rearrangement joins TRBV4-1 to TRBJ2-1; TRBD2 matches at 15 bases. The CDR3 sequence is 17 residues long. From germline, CDR1 is MGHRA and CDR2 YSYEKL. Trimming took 0 bases from V and 8 from J; bases not matched to a gene: 5. Here the CDR3 reads CASSQEGTSGGSYEQFF. CDR3 sequence (DNA): TGCGCCAGCAGCCAAGAGGGGACTAGCGGGGGGTCGTATGAGCAGTTCTTC.

This clone is a singleton in its sample. The rearrangement uses TRBV9 and TRBJ1-2; 9 nucleotides match TRBD1. Germline values: CDR1 SGDLS, CDR2 YYNGEE. This CDR3 contains 17 residues. Trimming at V came to 3 bases and at J to 6 bases, leaving 15 bases not matched to a gene. CDR3 residues: CASSGLQGAAVGDGYTF. CDR3 coding DNA: TGTGCCAGCAGCGGACTACAGGGGGCGGCTGTTGGCGATGGCTACACCTTC.

The DNA of the CDR3 is TGTGCCAGCAGCAGGGACAGCACCGGGGAGCTGTTTTTT. Its translation is CASSRDSTGELFF. The chain couples TRBV11-2 to TRBJ2-2; 7 bases map to TRBD1. After removal of 5 bases from V and 4 bases from J, the junction contained 1 base not matched to a gene. Germline-derived CDR1 and CDR2 are SGHAT and FQNNGV. This CDR3 spans 13 amino acids.

This chain connects TRBV11-2 to TRBJ2-7; D ambiguous. The germline V gene encodes CDR1 SGHAT and CDR2 FQNNGV. The CDR3 sequence is 13 residues long. V was shortened by 1 base and J by 3 bases, with 7 bases between the two germline ends. This chain's CDR3 is CASSLGQIYEQYF. The CDR3 bases are TGTGCCAGCAGCTTAGGGCAGATCTACGAGCAGTACTTC.

This chain links TRBV19 with TRBJ1-1; D gene ambiguous. There are 15 residues in the CDR3. CDR1 and CDR2 from the germline V gene are LNHDA and SQIVND (reference sequence). With 0 bases removed from V and 7 bases from J, the gap between germline ends came to 15 bases. CDR3: CASSIDPRGRSEAFF. The CDR3 DNA reads as TGTGCCAGTAGTATAGATCCGAGAGGGAGGAGTGAAGCTTTCTTT.

Turning to this clone: Relative to the germline gene, one junction end is altered; a read error may explain this. The chain joins TRBV11-2 to TRBJ1-3; D is perhaps TRBD1 (5 bases). The CDR3 runs to 15 residues. Germline values: CDR1 SGHAT, CDR2 FQNNGV. The chain's CDR3 is CASSLRRGRDVPFNF. The CDR3 region has the DNA TGTGCCAGCAGCTTAAGGAGAGGGCGGGACGTTCCTTTTAATTTT.

The gene calls are TRBV19 and TRBJ2-5, with 7 positions matching TRBD1. The germline V gene has CDR1 LNHDA and CDR2 SQIVND (reference sequence). Unmatched junction bases numbered 8, after V lost 6 bases and J lost 1 base. This CDR3 is 15 amino acids long. CDR3 nucleotides: TGTGCCAGTAGGCGAGGACGGGACAGCCAAGAGACCCAGTACTTC. Its protein is CASRRGRDSQETQYF. Filled out from reference TRBV19 and TRBJ2-5, the complete variable domain reads DGGITQSPKYLFRKEGQNVTLSCEQNLNHDAMYWYRQDPGQGLRLIYYSQIVNDFQKGDIAEGYSVSREKKESFPLTVTSAQKNPTAFYLCASRRGRDSQETQYFGPGTRLLVL.

This clone was seen only once. This sequence joins TRBV7-3 and TRBJ2-7, with 9 bases identical to TRBD1. Per germline, CDR1 SGHTA and CDR2 FQGTGA. V lost 5 bases, J lost 8 bases, and 4 bases stayed unmatched. CDR3 length: 12 residues. CDR3 DNA sequence: TGTGCCAGCAGCCTAGGACAGGGGAAGCAGTACTTC. Encoded protein: CASSLGQGKQYF.

The rearrangement links TRBV7-2 to TRBJ2-7; TRBD1 aligns across 7 bases. The V and J ends lost 3 bases and 5 bases, in that order; junction bases with no gene match: 4. The germline gives CDR1 SGHTA, CDR2 FQGNSA. This CDR3 is 13 amino acids long. The CDR3 region has the DNA TGTGCCAGCAGCTTTAAAGGGGGCAACGAGCAGTACTTC. Translation: CASSFKGGNEQYF.

The CDR3 DNA reads as TGTGCCAGCAGCTCCGACGGTGTGGGCTTCACAGATACGCAGTATTTT. Its translation is CASSSDGVGFTDTQYF. The V and J genes are TRBV7-3 and TRBJ2-3; D not resolved. Trimming stripped 4 bases from V and 2 bases from J, with 16 bases between. The germline V gene encodes CDR1 SGHTA and CDR2 FQGTGA. The CDR3 loop spans 16 amino acids.

The chain couples TRBV9 to TRBJ1-2, with 9 bases identical to TRBD1. Germline lookup yields CDR1 SGDLS and CDR2 YYNGEE. This CDR3 has 15 amino acids. V was pared by 4 bases and J by 3 bases, with 7 bases of the junction left unmatched. The CDR3 here is CASSTRDRADYGYTF. CDR3 nucleotide sequence: TGTGCCAGCAGCACACGGGACAGGGCGGACTATGGCTACACCTTC.

The chain uses TRBV7-9 and TRBJ2-5; 9 bases map to TRBD1. Trimming cost V 5 bases and J 0 bases; bases outside gene matches: 7. Germline assignment: CDR1 SEHNR and CDR2 FQNEAQ (reference sequence). The CDR3 covers 16 residues. DNA for the CDR3: TGTGCCAGCAGCCCCCGGACAGGGGCCGACCAAGAGACCCAGTACTTC. This sequence encodes CASSPRTGADQETQYF.

The gene calls are TRBV5-5 and TRBJ1-5; possible D gene TRBD1, 6 bases. Trimming stripped 1 base from V and 5 bases from J, with 13 bases between. The length of the CDR3 is 15 residues. CDR1 is SGHKS and CDR2 is YYEKEE in the germline V gene (reference sequence). The CDR3 bases are TGTGCCAGCAGCTTGTCGGGGGGCGGAGATCAGCCCCAGCATTTT. Translating gives CASSLSGGGDQPQHF. Based on the CDR3 plus reference TRBV5-5 and TRBJ1-5, the full variable domain is DAGVTQSPTHLIKTRGQQVTLRCSPISGHKSVSWYQQVLGQGPQFIFQYYEKEERGRGNFPDRFSARQFPNYSSELNVNALLLGDSALYLCASSLSGGGDQPQHFGDGTRLSIL.

This chain links TRBV6-5 with TRBJ1-1; no reliable D call. The length of the CDR3 is 15 residues. The germline V gene encodes CDR1 MNHEY and CDR2 SVGAGI. Trimming took off 6 bases at V and 0 bases at J, with 14 bases between the two ends. CDR3 amino acids: CASSSPTLLNTEAFF. The CDR3 DNA sequence: TGTGCCAGCAGCTCCCCGACTCTTTTGAACACTGAAGCTTTCTTT.

This clone turned up a few times. Other DNA variants within this sample encode the same CDR3. The chain uses TRBV4-3 and TRBJ2-1; 8 bases are a match to TRBD2. Unmatched junction bases numbered 7, after V lost 0 bases and J lost 6 bases. CDR3 size: 16 residues. The germline CDR1 and CDR2 sequences are LGHNA and YSLEER. CDR3 coding DNA: TGCGCCAGCAGCCAAGATCGTGGGACTAGGACCAATGAGCAGTTCTTC. It specifies CASSQDRGTRTNEQFF.

The chain links TRBV19 to TRBJ1-1; the D is unclear. V gave up 0 bases and J gave up 5 bases, with 10 bases separating them. The germline gives CDR1 LNHDA, CDR2 SQIVND (reference sequence). The CDR3 spans 14 residues. CDR3 region: CASSIETSGTEAFF. In DNA, the CDR3 is TGTGCCAGTAGTATAGAGACGTCGGGGACTGAAGCTTTCTTT. The whole variable domain, remainder taken from reference TRBV19 and TRBJ1-1, is DGGITQSPKYLFRKEGQNVTLSCEQNLNHDAMYWYRQDPGQGLRLIYYSQIVNDFQKGDIAEGYSVSREKKESFPLTVTSAQKNPTAFYLCASSIETSGTEAFFGQGTRLTVV.

This chain connects TRBV18 to TRBJ1-2; 12 bases are a match to TRBD1. Unmatched junction bases numbered 8, after V lost 5 bases and J lost 7 bases. Germline V lookup: CDR1 KGHSH, CDR2 LQKENI. CDR3 length: 15 residues. The CDR3 region has the DNA TGTGCCAGCTCAACTGGGACAGGGGGCCCCCCTGGCTACACCTTC. Translated: CASSTGTGGPPGYTF.

The V call is TRBV19, the J call TRBJ2-5; TRBD1 matches 11 bases. V lost 2 bases and J lost 2; bases outside the gene matches: 4. Germline values: CDR1 LNHDA, CDR2 SQIVND (reference sequence). The CDR3 contains 16 residues. CDR3 sequence reads: CASSISGQGAQETQYF. CDR3 nucleotides: TGTGCCAGTAGTATAAGCGGACAGGGGGCGCAAGAGACCCAGTACTTC. Complete variable domain (other parts from reference TRBV19 and TRBJ2-5): DGGITQSPKYLFRKEGQNVTLSCEQNLNHDAMYWYRQDPGQGLRLIYYSQIVNDFQKGDIAEGYSVSREKKESFPLTVTSAQKNPTAFYLCASSISGQGAQETQYFGPGTRLLVL.

The V call is TRBV19, the J call TRBJ2-1, with TRBD2 matching 10 bases. In germline, CDR1 is LNHDA, CDR2 SQIVND (reference sequence). The CDR3 covers 17 residues. V shed 7 bases and J 3 bases; nucleotides not matched to a gene: 12. The CDR3, as DNA: TGTGCCAGTACCCCTAGCGGGGGTGTAGTTTTCTACAATGAGCAGTTCTTC. Its translation: CASTPSGGVVFYNEQFF.